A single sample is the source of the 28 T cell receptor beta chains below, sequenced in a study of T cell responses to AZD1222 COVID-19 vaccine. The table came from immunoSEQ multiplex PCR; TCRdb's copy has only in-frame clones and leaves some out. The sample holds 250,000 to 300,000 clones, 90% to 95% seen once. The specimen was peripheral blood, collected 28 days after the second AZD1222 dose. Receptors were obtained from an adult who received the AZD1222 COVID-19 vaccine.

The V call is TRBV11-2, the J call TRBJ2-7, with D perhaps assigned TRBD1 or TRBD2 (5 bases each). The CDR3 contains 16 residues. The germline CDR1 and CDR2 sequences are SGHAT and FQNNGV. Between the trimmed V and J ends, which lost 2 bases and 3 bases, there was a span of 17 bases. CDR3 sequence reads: CASSLIPGRKDYEQYF. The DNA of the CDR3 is TGTGCCAGCAGCTTAATCCCGGGACGGAAGGACTACGAGCAGTACTTC.

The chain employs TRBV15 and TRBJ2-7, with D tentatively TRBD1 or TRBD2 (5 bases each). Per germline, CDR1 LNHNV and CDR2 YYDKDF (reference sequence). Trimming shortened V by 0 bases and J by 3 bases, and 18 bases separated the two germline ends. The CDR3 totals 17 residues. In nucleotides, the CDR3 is TGTGCCACCAGCAGAGATTCCCGTCCGGGGCTCGGCTACGAGCAGTACTTC. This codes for CATSRDSRPGLGYEQYF.

The CDR3 DNA reads as TGTGCCAGCAGTCCCTACTGGGGAAGCACTGAAGCTTTCTTT. Its protein product is CASSPYWGSTEAFF. The chain joins TRBV27 to TRBJ1-1; D is uncertain. There are 14 residues in the CDR3. Trimming removed 5 bases at V and 4 bases at J, with 14 bases between. CDR1 and CDR2 (germline): MNHEY, SMNVEV (reference sequence).

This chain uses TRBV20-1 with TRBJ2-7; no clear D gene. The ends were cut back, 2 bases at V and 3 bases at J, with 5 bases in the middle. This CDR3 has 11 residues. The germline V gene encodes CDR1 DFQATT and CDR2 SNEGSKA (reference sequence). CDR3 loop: CSARQVYEQYF. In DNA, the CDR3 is TGCAGTGCTAGACAGGTCTACGAGCAGTACTTC.

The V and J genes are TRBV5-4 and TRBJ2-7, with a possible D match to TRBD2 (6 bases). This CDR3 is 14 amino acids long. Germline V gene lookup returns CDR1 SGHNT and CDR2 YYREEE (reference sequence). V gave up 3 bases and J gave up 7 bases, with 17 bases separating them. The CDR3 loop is CASSYPSGPREQYF. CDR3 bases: TGTGCCAGCAGCTACCCCAGCGGGCCTCGGGAGCAGTACTTC.

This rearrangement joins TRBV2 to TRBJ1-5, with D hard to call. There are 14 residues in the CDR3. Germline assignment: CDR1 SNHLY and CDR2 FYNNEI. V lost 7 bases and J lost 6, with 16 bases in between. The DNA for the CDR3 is TGTGCCAGCATGAGCAATAGCCCGGGTCAGCCCCAGCATTTT. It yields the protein CASMSNSPGQPQHF.

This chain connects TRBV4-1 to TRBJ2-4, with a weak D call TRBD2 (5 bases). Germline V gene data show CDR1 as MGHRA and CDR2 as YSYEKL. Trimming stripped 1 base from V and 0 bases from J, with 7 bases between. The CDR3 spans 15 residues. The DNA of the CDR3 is TGCGCCAGCAGCCAAGGAGGGATAGCCAAAAACATTCAGTACTTC. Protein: CASSQGGIAKNIQYF.

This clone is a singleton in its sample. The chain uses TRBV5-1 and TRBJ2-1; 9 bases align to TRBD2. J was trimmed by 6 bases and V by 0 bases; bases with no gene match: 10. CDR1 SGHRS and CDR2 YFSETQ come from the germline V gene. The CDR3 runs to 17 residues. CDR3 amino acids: CASSLEVAGVGRNEQFF. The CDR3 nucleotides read TGCGCCAGCAGCTTGGAGGTAGCGGGAGTAGGGCGCAATGAGCAGTTCTTC.

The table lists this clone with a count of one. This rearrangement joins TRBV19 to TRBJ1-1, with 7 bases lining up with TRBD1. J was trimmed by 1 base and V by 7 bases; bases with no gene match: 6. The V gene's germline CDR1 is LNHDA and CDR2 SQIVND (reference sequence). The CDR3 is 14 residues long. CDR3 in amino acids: CASKAGTENTEAFF. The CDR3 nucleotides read TGTGCCAGTAAGGCGGGGACAGAGAACACTGAAGCTTTCTTT.

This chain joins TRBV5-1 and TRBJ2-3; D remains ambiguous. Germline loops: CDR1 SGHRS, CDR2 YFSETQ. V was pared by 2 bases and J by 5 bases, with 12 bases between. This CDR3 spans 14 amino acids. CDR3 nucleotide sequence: TGCGCCAGCAGCTTAAGCGATCGTGGAGATACGCAGTATTTT. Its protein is CASSLSDRGDTQYF.

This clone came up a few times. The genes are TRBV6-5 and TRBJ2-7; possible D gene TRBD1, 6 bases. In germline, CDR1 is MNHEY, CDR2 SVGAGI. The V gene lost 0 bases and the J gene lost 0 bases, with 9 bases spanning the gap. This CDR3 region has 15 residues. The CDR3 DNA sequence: TGTGCCAGCAGTTACTCGGACAGCCACTCCTACGAGCAGTACTTC. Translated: CASSYSDSHSYEQYF.

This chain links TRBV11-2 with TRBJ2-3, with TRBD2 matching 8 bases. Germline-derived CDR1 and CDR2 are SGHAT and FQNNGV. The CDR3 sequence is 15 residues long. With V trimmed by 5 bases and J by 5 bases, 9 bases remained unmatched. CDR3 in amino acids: CASSLRPGGQDTQYF. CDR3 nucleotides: TGTGCCAGCAGCCTACGCCCGGGGGGGCAAGATACGCAGTATTTT.

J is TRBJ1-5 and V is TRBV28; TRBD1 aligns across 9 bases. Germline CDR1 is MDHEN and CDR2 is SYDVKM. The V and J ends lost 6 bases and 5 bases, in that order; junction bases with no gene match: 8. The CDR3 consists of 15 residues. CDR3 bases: TGTGCCAGCAGCCCTCGACAGGGGGTCGATCAGCCCCAGCATTTT. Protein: CASSPRQGVDQPQHF.

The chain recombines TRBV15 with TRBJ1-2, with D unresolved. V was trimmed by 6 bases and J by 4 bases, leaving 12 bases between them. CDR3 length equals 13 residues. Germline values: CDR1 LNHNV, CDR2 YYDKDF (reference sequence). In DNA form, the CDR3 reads TGTGCCACCAGTCCAGGACGCAGCTATGGCTACACCTTC. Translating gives CATSPGRSYGYTF.

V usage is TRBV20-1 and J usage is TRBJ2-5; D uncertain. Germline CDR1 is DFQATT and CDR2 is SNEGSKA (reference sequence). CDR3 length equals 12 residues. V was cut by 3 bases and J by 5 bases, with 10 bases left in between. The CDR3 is CSASRLRETQYF. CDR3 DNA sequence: TGCAGTGCTAGTCGGCTCCGGGAGACCCAGTACTTC.

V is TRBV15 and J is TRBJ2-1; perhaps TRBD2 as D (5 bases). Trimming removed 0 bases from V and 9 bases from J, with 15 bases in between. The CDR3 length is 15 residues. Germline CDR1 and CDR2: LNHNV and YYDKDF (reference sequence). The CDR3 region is CATSRDRLPGSEQFF. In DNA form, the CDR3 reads TGTGCCACCAGCAGAGATCGCCTACCGGGGAGTGAGCAGTTCTTC.

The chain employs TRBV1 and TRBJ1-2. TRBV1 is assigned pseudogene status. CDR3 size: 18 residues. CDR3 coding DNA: TGCACCAGCAGCCAGGAGGACCGACAGTCCCTTACCCTCTATGGCTACACCTTC. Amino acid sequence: CTSSQEDRQSLTLYGYTF.

CDR3 sequence: CASSPQENYGYTF. Written as DNA, the CDR3 is TGTGCCAGCAGCCCACAGGAGAACTATGGCTACACCTTC. V usage is TRBV7-2 and J usage is TRBJ1-2; D may be TRBD1 (5 bases). This CDR3 is 13 amino acids long. The germline V gene has CDR1 SGHTA and CDR2 FQGNSA. With 5 bases removed from V and 2 bases from J, the gap between germline ends came to 9 bases. Full variable domain (missing parts from reference TRBV7-2 and TRBJ1-2): GAGVSQSPSNKVTEKGKDVELRCDPISGHTALYWYRQSLGQGLEFLIYFQGNSAPDKSGLPSDRFSAERTGGSVSTLTIQRTQQEDSAVYLCASSPQENYGYTFGSGTRLTVV.

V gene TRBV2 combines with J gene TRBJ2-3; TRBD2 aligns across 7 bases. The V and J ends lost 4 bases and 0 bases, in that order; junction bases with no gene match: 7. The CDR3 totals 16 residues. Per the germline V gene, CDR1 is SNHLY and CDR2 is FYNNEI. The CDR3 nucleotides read TGTGCCAGCAGTGTGTGGCTAGCGGCTAGCACAGATACGCAGTATTTT. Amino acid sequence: CASSVWLAASTDTQYF.

The CDR3 is CASSSQVGRSTDTQYF. As DNA, the CDR3 is TGTGCCAGCAGCTCGCAGGTCGGCAGGAGCACAGATACGCAGTATTTT. The rearrangement links TRBV7-2 to TRBJ2-3, with unresolved D. V shed 4 bases and J shed 0 bases, with 14 bases lying between them. The CDR3 covers 16 residues. The germline gives CDR1 SGHTA, CDR2 FQGNSA.

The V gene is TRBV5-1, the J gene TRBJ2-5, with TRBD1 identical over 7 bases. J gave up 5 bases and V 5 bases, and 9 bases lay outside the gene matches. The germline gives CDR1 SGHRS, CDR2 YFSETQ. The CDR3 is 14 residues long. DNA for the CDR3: TGCGCCAGCAGTCGACAGGGTCCCGAGGAGACCCAGTACTTC. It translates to CASSRQGPEETQYF. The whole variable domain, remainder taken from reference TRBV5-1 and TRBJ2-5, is KAGVTQTPRYLIKTRGQQVTLSCSPISGHRSVSWYQQTPGQGLQFLFEYFSETQRNKGNFPGRFSGRQFSNSRSEMNVSTLELGDSALYLCASSRQGPEETQYFGPGTRLLVL.

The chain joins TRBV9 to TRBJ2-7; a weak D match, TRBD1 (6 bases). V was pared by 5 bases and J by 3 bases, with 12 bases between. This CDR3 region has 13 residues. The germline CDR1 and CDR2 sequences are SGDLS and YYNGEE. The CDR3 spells CASSGGGIYEQYF. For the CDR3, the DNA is TGTGCCAGCAGTGGTGGGGGCATCTACGAGCAGTACTTC.

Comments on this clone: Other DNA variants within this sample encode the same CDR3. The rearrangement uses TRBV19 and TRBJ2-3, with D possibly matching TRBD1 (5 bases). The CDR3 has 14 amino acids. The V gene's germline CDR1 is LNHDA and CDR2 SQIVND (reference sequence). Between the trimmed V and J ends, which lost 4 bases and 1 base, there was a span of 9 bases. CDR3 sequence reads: CASSRGVRTDTQYF. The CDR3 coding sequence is TGTGCCAGTAGTAGGGGCGTTCGCACAGATACGCAGTATTTT.

The CDR3 protein is CASSFTVQETQYF. Here the CDR3 DNA reads TGTGCCAGCAGCTTCACAGTTCAAGAGACCCAGTACTTC. The gene calls are TRBV5-6 and TRBJ2-5, with D uncertain. From germline, CDR1 is SGHDT and CDR2 YYEEEE. V lost 2 bases, J lost 2 bases, and 7 bases lay in between. The CDR3 loop spans 13 amino acids.

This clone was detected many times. CDR3 DNA sequence: TGTGCCATTGAGCCAGGGCACACTGAAGCTTTCTTT. Translated: CAIEPGHTEAFF. The chain employs TRBV7-9 and TRBJ1-1; possibly TRBD1 for D (5 bases). The V end lost 10 bases, the J end lost 3 bases, and 12 bases lay between the germline ends. Germline loops: CDR1 SEHNR, CDR2 FQNEAQ (reference sequence). The CDR3 contains 12 residues.

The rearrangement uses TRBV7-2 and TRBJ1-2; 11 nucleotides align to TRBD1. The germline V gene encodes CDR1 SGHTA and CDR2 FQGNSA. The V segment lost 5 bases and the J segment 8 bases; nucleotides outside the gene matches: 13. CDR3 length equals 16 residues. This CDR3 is CASSLKPGQGAKGYTF. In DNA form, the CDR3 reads TGTGCCAGCAGCCTAAAACCCGGACAGGGGGCGAAAGGCTACACCTTC. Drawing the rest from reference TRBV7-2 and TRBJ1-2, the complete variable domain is GAGVSQSPSNKVTEKGKDVELRCDPISGHTALYWYRQSLGQGLEFLIYFQGNSAPDKSGLPSDRFSAERTGGSVSTLTIQRTQQEDSAVYLCASSLKPGQGAKGYTFGSGTRLTVV.

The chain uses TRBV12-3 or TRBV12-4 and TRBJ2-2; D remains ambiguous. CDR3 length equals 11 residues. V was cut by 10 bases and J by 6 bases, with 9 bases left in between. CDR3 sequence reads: CATRAPGELFF. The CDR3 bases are TGTGCCACCCGGGCCCCCGGGGAGCTGTTTTTT.

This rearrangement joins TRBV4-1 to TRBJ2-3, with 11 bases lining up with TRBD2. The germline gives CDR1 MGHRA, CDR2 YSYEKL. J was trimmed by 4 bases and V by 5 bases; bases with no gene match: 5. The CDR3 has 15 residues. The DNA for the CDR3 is TGCGCCAGCAGCTTGGGACTAGCGGTCTCAGATACGCAGTATTTT. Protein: CASSLGLAVSDTQYF.